The rows below give T cell receptor beta chains drawn from one sample of a study of CD8 T cells in Susac syndrome. Using its own MiXCR run on the immunoSEQ multiplex PCR reads, TCRdb lists one record per CDR3 protein. Seen here are 240,000 or so distinct CDR3 sequences, almost 97% observed once, and the top ten hold around 0.093%. Material for sequencing was CD4+ T cells from PBMCs. Source of these receptors: a human donor with Susac syndrome. Each CDR3 is given with its conserved first and last residue. Fields, in order: clone size, V gene, J gene, D gene, CDR3 DNA, CDR3 protein. D genes are given only for firm matches. Only some rows state a clone size, as once, few, many or a class for expanded clones.

-,TRBV5-1,TRBJ2-7,-,TGCGCCAGCAGCACCCTAAGTGTAGGGGCCTACGAGCAGTACTTC,CASSTLSVGAYEQYF
-,TRBV20-1,TRBJ1-5,-,TGCAGTGCTAGCGTGGGGTCTTACAATCAGCCCCAGCATTTT,CSASVGSYNQPQHF
-,TRBV6-5,TRBJ2-5,TRBD1,TGTGCCAGCAGTTGGGACAGGGCAATGGGGGAGACCCAGTACTTC,CASSWDRAMGETQYF
-,TRBV4-1,TRBJ1-1,-,TGCGCCAGCAGCCAAGAATTTCGAGTCGCTGAAGCTTTCTTT,CASSQEFRVAEAFF
-,TRBV30,TRBJ1-1,-,TGTGCCTGGAGTGTAGAGGTCCCGAACACTGAAGCTTTCTTT,CAWSVEVPNTEAFF
-,TRBV27,TRBJ2-3,TRBD2,TGTGCCAGCAGTCCCGGGACTACTTTCCGAGATACGCAGTATTTT,CASSPGTTFRDTQYF
-,TRBV15,TRBJ2-1,-,TGTGCCACCAAAGAGGAGGCCTACAATGAGCAGTTCTTC,CATKEEAYNEQFF
-,TRBV2,TRBJ1-5,-,TGTGCCAGCAGTCAGAGGGACCACCAGCGGCCCCAGCATTTT,CASSQRDHQRPQHF
-,TRBV30,TRBJ2-4,-,TGTGCCTGGAGGGCCTGGGGGGACGGCATTCAGTACTTC,CAWRAWGDGIQYF
-,TRBV20-1,TRBJ2-3,TRBD2,TGCAGTGCTATTACGGGAGGGGGGGCAGATACGCAGTATTTT,CSAITGGGADTQYF
-,TRBV4-2,TRBJ2-1,-,TGTGCCAGCAGCCAAGATAGAGATAGACTATCCCCCGGGGACAATGAGCAGTTCTTC,CASSQDRDRLSPGDNEQFF
-,TRBV24-1,TRBJ2-1,-,TGTGCCACCAGTGATTCAGGTAGGGGATACAATGAGCAGTTCTTC,CATSDSGRGYNEQFF
once,TRBV28,TRBJ1-5,-,TGTGCCACGGGGACGGGTCTCAATCAGCCCCAGCATTTT,CATGTGLNQPQHF
-,TRBV18,TRBJ2-4,-,TGTGCCAGCTCACGAGACCAATCTGTTACCATTCAGTACTTC,CASSRDQSVTIQYF
-,TRBV24-1,TRBJ2-2,-,TGTGCCACCAGTGACCTCACAAGAGGGGAGCTGTTTTTT,CATSDLTRGELFF
once,TRBV3-1,TRBJ2-3,-,TGTGCCAGCAGCCAAGATTCCCGGGTGGATACGCAGTATTTT,CASSQDSRVDTQYF
-,TRBV5-6,TRBJ2-1,-,TGTGCCAGCCACAGGGCTGGCTCCTACAATGAGCAGTTCTTC,CASHRAGSYNEQFF
-,TRBV12-3/TRBV12-4,TRBJ2-4,-,TGTGCCAGCAGTTTCTCGCTCTTTAGGACAGTAGCCAAAAACATTCAGTACTTC,CASSFSLFRTVAKNIQYF
-,TRBV24-1,TRBJ2-5,-,TGTGCCACCAGTGATTATCTAACGGGGGAGACCCAGTACTTC,CATSDYLTGETQYF
-,TRBV5-1,TRBJ1-1,-,TGCGCCAGCAGCTTCGGGTCAGGGTCAGTTGAAGCTTTCTTT,CASSFGSGSVEAFF
-,TRBV9,TRBJ1-1,-,TGTGCCAGCAGCGTAGACTGGAACACTGAAGCTTTCTTT,CASSVDWNTEAFF
-,TRBV27,TRBJ1-5,TRBD1,TGTGCCAGCAGCGGGACAGGGGGCAAGAGGCCCCAGCATTTT,CASSGTGGKRPQHF
-,TRBV30,TRBJ2-7,-,TGTGCCTGGAGTGTTAGATACGAGCAGTACTTC,CAWSVRYEQYF
-,TRBV5-1,TRBJ2-2,-,TGCGCCAGCAGCTTACAACCGAACACCGGGGAGCTGTTTTTT,CASSLQPNTGELFF
-,TRBV29-1,TRBJ1-1,TRBD1,TGCAGCGTGAAACCGGGACAGGGGTTACAGCTGAACACTGAAGCTTTCTTT,CSVKPGQGLQLNTEAFF
-,TRBV10-3,TRBJ2-7,-,TGTGCCATCAGTGGGGAAACCTACGAGCAGTACTTC,CAISGETYEQYF
-,TRBV9,TRBJ1-1,TRBD1,TGTGCCAGCGGTAGACAGGGATGGACTGAAGCTTTCTTT,CASGRQGWTEAFF
-,TRBV29-1,TRBJ2-5,-,TGCAGCGTTGGTCGGGCCCAAGAGACCCAGTACTTC,CSVGRAQETQYF